This T cell receptor beta chain was captured in a study of tumor-infiltrating lymphocytes in primary liver carcinoma. Overall study context: The cohort included men and women aged 30 to 69 years. Findings of the study overall: Blood trailed tumors significantly in top-250-clone fraction (p = 0.039). In tumor-adjacent and tumor-blood pairs, overlap was lower than in tumor region pairs. Since the samples were bulk and unsorted, the CD4+ and CD8+ repertoires were not compared.

Using a constant-region primer together with ProtoScript II reverse transcriptase, TCR beta cDNA was made from around 0.55 ug of total RNA. Libraries of TCR beta came from three nested multiplex PCR rounds with slightly modified ARM-PCR. The study ran its first two PCR rounds for around 10 cycles each, using TRBV1-TRBV30 forward primers and a C-beta reverse primer. Via MiXCR, TCRdb re-called the multiplex PCR reads, giving one row per CDR3 protein. The sample records about 180,000 distinct CDR3 sequences, roughly 60% being singletons. Germline DNA was also extracted, and blood RNA was taken from unsorted whole blood. A remark on this clonotype: Its antigen is not known.

Losses at the gene ends were 7 bases for V and 0 bases for J; bases not matched to a gene: 5. The germline V gene encodes CDR1 MNHEY and CDR2 SVGAGI. This CDR3 has 14 amino acids. The rearrangement links TRBV6-5 to TRBJ1-1; 7 positions match TRBD1. This sequence was found in a man in his forties or fifties with primary liver carcinoma and hepatitis B virus infection. The specimen sequenced was peripheral blood. Here the CDR3 DNA reads TGTGCCAGCAACACGCAGGGGGTGAACACTGAAGCTTTCTTT. It yields the protein CASNTQGVNTEAFF.